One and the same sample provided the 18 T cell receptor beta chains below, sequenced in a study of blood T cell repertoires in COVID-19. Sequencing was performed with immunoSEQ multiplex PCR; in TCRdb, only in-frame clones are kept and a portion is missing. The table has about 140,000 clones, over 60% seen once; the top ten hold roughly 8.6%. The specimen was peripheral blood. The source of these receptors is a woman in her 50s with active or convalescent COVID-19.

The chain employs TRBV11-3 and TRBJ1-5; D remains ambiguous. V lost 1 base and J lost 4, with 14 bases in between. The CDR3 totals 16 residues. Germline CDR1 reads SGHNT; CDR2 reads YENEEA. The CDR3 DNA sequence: TGTGCCAGCAGCTTAGTAAGGAGGTCAGCTAATCAGCCCCAGCATTTT. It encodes CASSLVRRSANQPQHF.

The CDR3 sequence: CASSSGTGRNEQFF. For the CDR3, the DNA is TGTGCCAGCAGCTCTGGGACAGGCCGCAATGAGCAGTTCTTC. The rearrangement joins TRBV11-2 to TRBJ2-1; 8 bases map to TRBD1. The CDR3 runs to 14 residues. In germline, CDR1 is SGHAT, CDR2 FQNNGV. Trimming cost V 4 bases and J 6 bases; bases outside gene matches: 5.

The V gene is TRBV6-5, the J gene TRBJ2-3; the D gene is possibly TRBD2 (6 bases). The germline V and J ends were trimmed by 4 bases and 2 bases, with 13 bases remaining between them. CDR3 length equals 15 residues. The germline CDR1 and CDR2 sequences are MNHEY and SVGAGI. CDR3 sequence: CASSLRLGDTDTQYF. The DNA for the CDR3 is TGTGCCAGCAGTTTGAGACTAGGTGACACAGATACGCAGTATTTT.

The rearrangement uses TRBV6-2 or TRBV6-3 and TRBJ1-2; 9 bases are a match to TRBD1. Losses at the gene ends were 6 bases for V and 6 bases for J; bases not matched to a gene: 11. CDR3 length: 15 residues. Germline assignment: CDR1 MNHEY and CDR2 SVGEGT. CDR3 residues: CASSQLDRGGDGYTF. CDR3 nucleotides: TGTGCCAGCAGCCAGCTGGACAGGGGAGGCGATGGCTACACCTTC.

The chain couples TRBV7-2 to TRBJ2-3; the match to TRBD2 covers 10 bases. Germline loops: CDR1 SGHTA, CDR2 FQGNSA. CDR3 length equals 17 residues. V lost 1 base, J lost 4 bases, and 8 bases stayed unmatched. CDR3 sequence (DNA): TGTGCCAGCAGCTTAGTCCCGCAGCGGGGGGGCCCAGATACGCAGTATTTT. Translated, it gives CASSLVPQRGGPDTQYF.

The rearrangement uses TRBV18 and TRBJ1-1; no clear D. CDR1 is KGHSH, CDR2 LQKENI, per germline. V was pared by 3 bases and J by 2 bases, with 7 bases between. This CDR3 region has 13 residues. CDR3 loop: CASSPLENTEAFF. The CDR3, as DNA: TGTGCCAGCTCACCCCTAGAAAACACTGAAGCTTTCTTT.

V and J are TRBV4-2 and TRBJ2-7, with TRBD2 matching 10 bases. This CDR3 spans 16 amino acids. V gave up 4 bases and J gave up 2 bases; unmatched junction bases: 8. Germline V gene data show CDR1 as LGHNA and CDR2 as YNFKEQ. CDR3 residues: CASSLQSGGATYEQYF. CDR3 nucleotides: TGTGCCAGCAGCCTCCAAAGCGGGGGGGCGACCTACGAGCAGTACTTC.

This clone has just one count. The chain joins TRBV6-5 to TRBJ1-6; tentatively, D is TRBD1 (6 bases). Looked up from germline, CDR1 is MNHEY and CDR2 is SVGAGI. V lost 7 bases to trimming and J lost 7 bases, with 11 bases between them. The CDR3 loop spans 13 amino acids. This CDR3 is CASNRESNSPLHF. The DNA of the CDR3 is TGTGCCAGCAACAGGGAGTCGAATTCACCCCTCCACTTT.

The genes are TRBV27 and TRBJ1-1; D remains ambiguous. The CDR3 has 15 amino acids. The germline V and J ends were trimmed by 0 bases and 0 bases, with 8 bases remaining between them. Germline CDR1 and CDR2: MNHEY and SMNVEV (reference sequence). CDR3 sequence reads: CASSLSRGMNTEAFF. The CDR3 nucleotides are TGTGCCAGCAGTTTATCCCGGGGAATGAACACTGAAGCTTTCTTT.

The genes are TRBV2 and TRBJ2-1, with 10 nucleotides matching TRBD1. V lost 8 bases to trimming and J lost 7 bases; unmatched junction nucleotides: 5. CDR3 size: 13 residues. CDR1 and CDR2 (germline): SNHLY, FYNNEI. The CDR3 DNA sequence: TGTGCCAGCGTGGGACAGGGGACGAATGAGCAGTTCTTC. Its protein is CASVGQGTNEQFF.

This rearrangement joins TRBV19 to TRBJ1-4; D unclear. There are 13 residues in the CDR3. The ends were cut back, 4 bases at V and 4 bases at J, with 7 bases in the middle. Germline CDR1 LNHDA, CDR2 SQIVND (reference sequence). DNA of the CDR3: TGTGCCAGTAGTAAGCGGTTTAATGAAAAACTGTTTTTT. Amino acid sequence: CASSKRFNEKLFF.

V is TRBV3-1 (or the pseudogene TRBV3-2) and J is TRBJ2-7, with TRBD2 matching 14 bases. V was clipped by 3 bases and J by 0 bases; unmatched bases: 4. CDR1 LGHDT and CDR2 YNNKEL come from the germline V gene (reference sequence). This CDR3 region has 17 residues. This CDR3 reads CASSQETSGGASYEQYF. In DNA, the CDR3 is TGTGCCAGCAGCCAGGAGACTAGCGGGGGGGCCTCCTACGAGCAGTACTTC.

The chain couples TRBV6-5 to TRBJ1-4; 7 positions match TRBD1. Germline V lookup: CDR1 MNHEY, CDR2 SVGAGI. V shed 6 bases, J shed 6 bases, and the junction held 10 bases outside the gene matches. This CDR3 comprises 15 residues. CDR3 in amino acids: CASSLSTGEHEKLFF. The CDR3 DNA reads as TGTGCCAGCAGCCTATCCACAGGGGAGCATGAAAAACTGTTTTTT.

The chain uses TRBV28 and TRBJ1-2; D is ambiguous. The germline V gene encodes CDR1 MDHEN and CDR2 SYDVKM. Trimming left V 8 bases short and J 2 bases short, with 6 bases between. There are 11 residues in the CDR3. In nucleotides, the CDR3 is TGTGCCAGCTGTTCGAACTATGGCTACACCTTC. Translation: CASCSNYGYTF.

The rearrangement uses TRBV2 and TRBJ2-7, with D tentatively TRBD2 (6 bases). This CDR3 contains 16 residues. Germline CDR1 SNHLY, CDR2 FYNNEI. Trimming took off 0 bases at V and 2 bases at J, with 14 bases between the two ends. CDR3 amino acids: CASSEARGRGTYEQYF. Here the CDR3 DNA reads TGTGCCAGCAGTGAAGCGCGGGGCAGAGGAACCTACGAGCAGTACTTC.

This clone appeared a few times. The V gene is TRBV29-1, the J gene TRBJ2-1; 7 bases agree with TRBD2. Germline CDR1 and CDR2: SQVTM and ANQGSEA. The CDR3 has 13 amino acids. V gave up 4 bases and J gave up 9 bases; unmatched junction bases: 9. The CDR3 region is CSVGGSGVGEQFF. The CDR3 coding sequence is TGCAGCGTTGGCGGGAGTGGGGTCGGTGAGCAGTTCTTC.

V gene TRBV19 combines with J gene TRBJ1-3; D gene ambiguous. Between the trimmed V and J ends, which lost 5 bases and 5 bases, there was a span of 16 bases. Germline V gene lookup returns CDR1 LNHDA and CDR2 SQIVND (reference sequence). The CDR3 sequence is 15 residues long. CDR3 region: CASSPEGGLRNTIYF. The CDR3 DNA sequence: TGTGCCAGTAGTCCCGAAGGAGGGCTGAGAAACACCATATATTTT.

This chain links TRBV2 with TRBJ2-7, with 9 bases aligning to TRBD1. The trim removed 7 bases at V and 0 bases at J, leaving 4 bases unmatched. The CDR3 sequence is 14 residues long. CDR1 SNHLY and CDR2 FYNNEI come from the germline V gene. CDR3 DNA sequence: TGTGCCAGCACAGGGACAGGGAGCTCCTACGAGCAGTACTTC. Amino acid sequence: CASTGTGSSYEQYF. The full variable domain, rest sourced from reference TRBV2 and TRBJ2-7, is EPEVTQTPSHQVTQMGQEVILRCVPISNHLYFYWYRQILGQKVEFLVSFYNNEISEKSEIFDDQFSVERPDGSNFTLKIRSTKLEDSAMYFCASTGTGSSYEQYFGPGTRLTVT.